Each of the 9 T cell receptor beta chains below was sequenced from the same sample in a study of shared clonotypes between healthy human individuals. Using immunoSEQ multiplex PCR, the repertoire was profiled, and TCRdb retains in-frame clones only, with some absent. The sample lists over 1.4 million clones, more than 95% occurring once. The sequencing input was naive CD4+ T cells sorted from blood. Documented subset: CD45RA+ positively selected. The receptor set was obtained from a man aged 30 to 39 in good health.

The rearrangement joins TRBV11-2 to TRBJ2-3; 12 nucleotides line up with TRBD2. CDR1 is SGHAT, CDR2 FQNNGV, per germline. CDR3 size: 18 residues. With 6 bases clipped from V and 6 bases from J, the junction kept 16 bases outside the gene matches. The CDR3 region is CASRLTSGRQSREDTQYF. The CDR3 DNA sequence: TGTGCCAGCAGGTTGACTAGCGGGAGACAAAGTAGAGAGGATACGCAGTATTTT. The variable domain in full, with the rest retrieved from reference TRBV11-2 and TRBJ2-3, is EAGVAQSPRYKIIEKRQSVAFWCNPISGHATLYWYQQILGQGPKLLIQFQNNGVVDDSQLPKDRFSAERLKGVDSTLKIQPAKLEDSAVYLCASRLTSGRQSREDTQYFGPGTRLTVL.

This chain uses TRBV7-9 with TRBJ2-7; possible D gene TRBD1, 6 bases. This CDR3 contains 13 residues. V lost 5 bases to trimming and J lost 3 bases, with 11 bases between them. The germline V gene has CDR1 SEHNR and CDR2 FQNEAQ (reference sequence). The CDR3 DNA follows: TGTGCCAGCAGCCCCTGGACAGTCTACGAGCAGTACTTC. Residues: CASSPWTVYEQYF.

V gene TRBV28 combines with J gene TRBJ2-7; the match to TRBD2 covers 10 bases. Germline loops: CDR1 MDHEN, CDR2 SYDVKM. There are 15 residues in the CDR3. V trimming: 2 bases; J trimming: 3 bases; junction bases outside the gene matches: 4. CDR3 nucleotide sequence: TGTGCCAGCAGTTTAAGTTTAGCGGGAGGCTACGAGCAGTACTTC. This sequence encodes CASSLSLAGGYEQYF.

The V and J genes are TRBV7-9 and TRBJ2-7, with 7 bases aligning to TRBD2. The CDR3 spans 15 residues. With V trimmed by 5 bases and J by 7 bases, 14 bases remained unmatched. Germline V gene data show CDR1 as SEHNR and CDR2 as FQNEAQ (reference sequence). The CDR3 spells CASSPPPGRDLEQYF. The CDR3 nucleotides are TGTGCCAGCAGCCCCCCCCCAGGGAGGGACTTAGAGCAGTACTTC.

V is TRBV7-3 and J is TRBJ2-7; D possibly corresponds to TRBD2 (6 bases). The germline V gene encodes CDR1 SGHTA and CDR2 FQGTGA. This CDR3 is built from 15 residues. V lost 1 base and J lost 4, with 14 bases in between. This CDR3 is CASSLIAGNRYEQYF. The DNA for the CDR3 is TGTGCCAGCAGCTTAATTGCGGGAAACCGTTACGAGCAGTACTTC.

The genes are TRBV10-1 and TRBJ1-1, with no clear D. Trimming stripped 5 bases from V and 1 base from J, with 11 bases between. Germline V gene sequence: CDR1 WNHNN, CDR2 SYGVQD (reference sequence). The CDR3 runs to 14 residues. In nucleotides, the CDR3 is TGCGCCAGCAGTTCGGCAGGTCCGAACACTGAAGCTTTCTTT. This translates into CASSSAGPNTEAFF.

The V and J genes are TRBV27 and TRBJ2-1, with no clear D. Per the germline V gene, CDR1 is MNHEY and CDR2 is SMNVEV (reference sequence). V lost 1 base, J lost 4 bases, and 8 bases lay in between. This CDR3 has 14 amino acids. The chain's CDR3 is CASSLYPTYNEQFF. For the CDR3, the DNA is TGTGCCAGCAGTTTATACCCTACGTACAATGAGCAGTTCTTC.

The rearrangement uses TRBV7-2 and TRBJ2-1, with D possibly being TRBD1 (6 bases). There are 15 residues in the CDR3. Per the germline V gene, CDR1 is SGHTA and CDR2 is FQGNSA. With 1 base removed from V and 7 bases from J, the gap between germline ends came to 14 bases. In DNA, the CDR3 is TGTGCCAGCAGCTTAGACAGGGCCTTGCCGAATGAGCAGTTCTTC. Its protein product is CASSLDRALPNEQFF.

The chain employs TRBV11-2 and TRBJ2-1, with TRBD2 matching over 7 bases. After removal of 0 bases from V and 6 bases from J, the junction contained 11 bases not matched to a gene. Germline V gene data show CDR1 as SGHAT and CDR2 as FQNNGV. The CDR3 has 17 amino acids. The CDR3 nucleotides are TGTGCCAGCAGCTTAGATCACCCCCTGACTAGCCGCAATGAGCAGTTCTTC. This codes for CASSLDHPLTSRNEQFF.